The TCR beta chain described here comes from a study of T cell responses to AZD1222 COVID-19 vaccine. A note on this clone: The antigen remains undetermined.

Study-level results: Distributed over spike, vaccine-associated CD4 TCRs predominated at 160-218 and 743-854. In all cases, repertoires were sampled only after the peak T cell response.

V lost 3 bases and J lost 5; bases outside the gene matches: 6. Germline lookup yields CDR1 MRHNA and CDR2 SNTAGT. The CDR3 runs to 15 residues. The method was immunoSEQ multiplex PCR; TCRdb's version includes in-frame clones alone and lacks a portion of them. In the table there are 100,000 to 120,000 clones, about nine tenths of which are singletons. This sequence joins TRBV6-4 and TRBJ2-3; 9 bases align to TRBD1. Specimen: peripheral blood, collected 28 days after the second AZD1222 dose. This clonotype originated in an adult who received the AZD1222 COVID-19 vaccine. The CDR3 bases are TGTGCCAGCAGTGAAAGCGGGACAGGGAGAGATACGCAGTATTTT. It is translated as CASSESGTGRDTQYF.